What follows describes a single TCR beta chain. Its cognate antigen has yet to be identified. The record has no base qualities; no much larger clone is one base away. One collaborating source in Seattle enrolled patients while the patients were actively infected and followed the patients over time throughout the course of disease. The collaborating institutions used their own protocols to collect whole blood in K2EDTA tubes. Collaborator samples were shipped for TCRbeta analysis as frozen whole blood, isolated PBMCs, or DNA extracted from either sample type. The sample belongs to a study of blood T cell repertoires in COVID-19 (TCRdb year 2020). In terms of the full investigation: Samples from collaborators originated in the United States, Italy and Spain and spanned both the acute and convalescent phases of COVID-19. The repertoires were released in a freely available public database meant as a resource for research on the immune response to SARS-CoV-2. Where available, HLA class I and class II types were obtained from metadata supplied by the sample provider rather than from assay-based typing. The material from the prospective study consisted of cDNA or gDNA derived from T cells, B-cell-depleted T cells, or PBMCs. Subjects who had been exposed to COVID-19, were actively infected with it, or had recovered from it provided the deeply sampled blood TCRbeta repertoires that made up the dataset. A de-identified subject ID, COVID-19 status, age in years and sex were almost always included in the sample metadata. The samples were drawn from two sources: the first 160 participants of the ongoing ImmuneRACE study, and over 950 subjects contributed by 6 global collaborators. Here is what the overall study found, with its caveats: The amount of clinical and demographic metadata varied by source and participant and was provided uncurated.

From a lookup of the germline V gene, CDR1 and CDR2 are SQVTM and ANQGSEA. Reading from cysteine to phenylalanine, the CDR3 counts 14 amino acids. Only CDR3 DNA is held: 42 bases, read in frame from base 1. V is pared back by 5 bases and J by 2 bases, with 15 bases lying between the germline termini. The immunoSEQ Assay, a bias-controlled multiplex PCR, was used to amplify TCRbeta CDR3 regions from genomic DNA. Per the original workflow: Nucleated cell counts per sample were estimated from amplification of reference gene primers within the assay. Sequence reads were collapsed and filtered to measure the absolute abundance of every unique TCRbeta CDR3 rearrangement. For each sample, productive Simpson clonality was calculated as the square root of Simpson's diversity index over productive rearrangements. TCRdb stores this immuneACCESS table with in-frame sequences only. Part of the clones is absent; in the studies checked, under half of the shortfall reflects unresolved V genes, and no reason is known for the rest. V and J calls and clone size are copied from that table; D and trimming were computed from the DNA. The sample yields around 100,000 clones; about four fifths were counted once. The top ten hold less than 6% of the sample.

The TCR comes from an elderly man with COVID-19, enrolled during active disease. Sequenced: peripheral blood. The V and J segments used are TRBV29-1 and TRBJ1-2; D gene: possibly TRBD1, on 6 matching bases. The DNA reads TGCAGCGTTCTCAAACAGGGTTGGAACTATGGCTACACCTTC. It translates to CSVLKQGWNYGYTF.